This passage covers 7 T cell receptor beta chains from one sample sequenced in a study of cytomegalovirus exposure and HLA in healthy donors. The PCR contained 60 Vbeta and 13 Jbeta primers. Repertoires were generated with immunoSEQ multiplex PCR, while TCRdb's copy carries only in-frame clones and drops some. The data show under 100,000 clones, more than 55% seen once. The source material was PBMCs. These receptor sequences come from a woman younger than 45 in good health and CMV-seropositive.

The chain recombines TRBV11-1 with TRBJ2-3; maybe TRBD1 (5 bases). The CDR3 spans 16 residues. Germline-derived CDR1 and CDR2 are SGHAT and FQDESV (reference sequence). Trimming pared 0 bases from V and 4 bases from J, leaving 14 bases between. This chain's CDR3 is CASSLAPARAPDTQYF. The DNA for the CDR3 is TGTGCCAGCAGCTTAGCGCCCGCCAGGGCACCAGATACGCAGTATTTT.

DNA of the CDR3: TGTGCCAGCAGTCCGTCCGCTAACTATGGCTACACCTTC. Translated: CASSPSANYGYTF. The chain couples TRBV2 to TRBJ1-2, with D hard to call. Trimming pared 5 bases from V and 0 bases from J, leaving 7 bases between. There are 13 residues in the CDR3. Germline values: CDR1 SNHLY, CDR2 FYNNEI. Variable domain in full (rest from reference TRBV2 and TRBJ1-2): EPEVTQTPSHQVTQMGQEVILRCVPISNHLYFYWYRQILGQKVEFLVSFYNNEISEKSEIFDDQFSVERPDGSNFTLKIRSTKLEDSAMYFCASSPSANYGYTFGSGTRLTVV.

The chain joins TRBV18 to TRBJ1-6, with 9 bases matching TRBD1. The ends lost 4 bases at V and 7 bases at J; junction bases unmatched: 5. Germline lookup yields CDR1 KGHSH and CDR2 LQKENI. The CDR3 has 15 residues. The CDR3, as DNA: TGTGCCAGCTCACGCTTGGACAGGGGCAATTCACCCCTCCACTTT. As protein: CASSRLDRGNSPLHF.

The chain links TRBV2 to TRBJ2-3, with 10 nucleotides matching TRBD2. J gave up 2 bases and V 6 bases, and 14 bases lay outside the gene matches. Germline loops: CDR1 SNHLY, CDR2 FYNNEI. CDR3 size: 18 residues. This CDR3 reads CASSTDWIAGGFTDTQYF. The CDR3 coding sequence is TGTGCCAGCAGCACCGACTGGATAGCGGGGGGATTCACAGATACGCAGTATTTT.

This clone was seen only a few times. This sequence joins TRBV10-3 and TRBJ1-6; TRBD1 matches at 8 bases. This CDR3 has 14 amino acids. CDR1 is ENHRY, CDR2 SYGVKD, per germline. The J segment lost 7 bases and the V segment lost 4 bases, leaving 3 bases of the junction unmatched. DNA of the CDR3: TGTGCCATCAGTGCGGCAGGGGGCAATTCACCCCTCCACTTT. Translation: CAISAAGGNSPLHF.

CDR3 amino acids: CASSQDWDRDQPQHF. CDR3 DNA sequence: TGCGCCAGCAGCCAAGACTGGGACAGGGATCAGCCCCAGCATTTT. V is TRBV4-1 and J is TRBJ1-5; TRBD1 matches 9 bases. With V trimmed by 0 bases and J by 5 bases, 2 bases remained unmatched. In germline, CDR1 is MGHRA, CDR2 YSYEKL. The length of the CDR3 is 15 residues.

The CDR3: CAWTGGFNQPQHF. CDR3 coding DNA: TGTGCCTGGACCGGCGGGTTCAATCAGCCCCAGCATTTT. This sequence joins TRBV30 and TRBJ1-5, with D unclear. Germline V CDR1 and CDR2: GTSNPN, SVGIG (reference sequence). CDR3 length equals 13 residues. Trimming took 4 bases from V and 3 from J, leaving 10 bases between them.